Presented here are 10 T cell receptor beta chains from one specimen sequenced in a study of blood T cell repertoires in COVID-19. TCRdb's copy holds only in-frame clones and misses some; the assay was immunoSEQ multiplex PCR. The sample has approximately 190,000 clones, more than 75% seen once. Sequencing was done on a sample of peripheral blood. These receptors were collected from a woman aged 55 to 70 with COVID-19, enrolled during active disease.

This CDR3 is CASRPGTFRAETQYF. CDR3 DNA sequence: TGTGCCAGCAGACCCGGGACTTTTAGGGCAGAGACCCAGTACTTC. The V call is TRBV28, the J call TRBJ2-5; D is perhaps TRBD2 (6 bases). This CDR3 comprises 15 residues. Per germline, CDR1 MDHEN and CDR2 SYDVKM. V dropped 6 bases and J dropped 4 bases, with 18 bases sitting between them.

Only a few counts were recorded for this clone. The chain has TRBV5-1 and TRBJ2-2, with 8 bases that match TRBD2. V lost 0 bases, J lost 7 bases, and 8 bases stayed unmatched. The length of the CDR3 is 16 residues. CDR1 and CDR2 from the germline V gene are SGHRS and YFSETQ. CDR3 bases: TGCGCCAGCAGCTTGGCCGGGAGGGCCCAGAGCGGGGAGCTGTTTTTT. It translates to CASSLAGRAQSGELFF.

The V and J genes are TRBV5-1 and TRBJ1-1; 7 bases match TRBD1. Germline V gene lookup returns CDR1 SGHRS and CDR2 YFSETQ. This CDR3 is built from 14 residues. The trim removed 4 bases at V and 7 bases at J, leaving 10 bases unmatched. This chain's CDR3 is CASSGTGTVYEAFF. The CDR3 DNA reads TGCGCCAGCAGCGGGACCGGGACAGTCTATGAAGCTTTCTTT.

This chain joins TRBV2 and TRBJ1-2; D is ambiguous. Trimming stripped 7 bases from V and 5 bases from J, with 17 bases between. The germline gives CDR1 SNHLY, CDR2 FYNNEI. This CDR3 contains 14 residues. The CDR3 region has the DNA TGTGCCAGCAATATGGCAGTTGCCCCTTATGGCTACACCTTC. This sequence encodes CASNMAVAPYGYTF.

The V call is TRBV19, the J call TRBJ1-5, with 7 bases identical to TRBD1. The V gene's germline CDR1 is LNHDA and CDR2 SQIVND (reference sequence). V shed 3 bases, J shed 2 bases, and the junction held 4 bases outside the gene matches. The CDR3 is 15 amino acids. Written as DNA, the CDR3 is TGTGCCAGTAGTATGAAGGGGGCTCGCAATCAGCCCCAGCATTTT. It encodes CASSMKGARNQPQHF.

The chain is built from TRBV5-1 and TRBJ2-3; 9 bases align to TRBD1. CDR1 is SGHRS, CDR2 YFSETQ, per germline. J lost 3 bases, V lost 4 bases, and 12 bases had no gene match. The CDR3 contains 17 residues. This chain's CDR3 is CASSLDSGQGLTDTQYF. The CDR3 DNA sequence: TGCGCCAGCAGCCTGGATTCGGGACAGGGATTAACAGATACGCAGTATTTT.

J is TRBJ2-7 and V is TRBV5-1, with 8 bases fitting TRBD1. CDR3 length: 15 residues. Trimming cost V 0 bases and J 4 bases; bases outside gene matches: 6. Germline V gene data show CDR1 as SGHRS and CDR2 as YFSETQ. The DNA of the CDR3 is TGCGCCAGCAGCTTGGATCCCGGGACAGGATACGAGCAGTACGTC. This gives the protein CASSLDPGTGYEQYV.

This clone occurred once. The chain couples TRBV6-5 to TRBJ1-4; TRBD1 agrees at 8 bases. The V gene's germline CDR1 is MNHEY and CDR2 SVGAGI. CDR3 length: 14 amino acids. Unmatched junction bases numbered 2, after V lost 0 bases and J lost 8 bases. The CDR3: CASSYSGTGEKLFF. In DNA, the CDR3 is TGTGCCAGCAGTTACTCTGGGACAGGCGAAAAACTGTTTTTT.

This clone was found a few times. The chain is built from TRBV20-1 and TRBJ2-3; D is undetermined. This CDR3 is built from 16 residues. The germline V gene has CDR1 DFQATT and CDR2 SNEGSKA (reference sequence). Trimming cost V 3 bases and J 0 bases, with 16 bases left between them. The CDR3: CSASAPWRSSTDTQYF. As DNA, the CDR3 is TGCAGTGCTAGTGCGCCGTGGCGGTCTAGCACAGATACGCAGTATTTT.

CDR3 region: CASSYSGGATGTRPPNEQFF. In nucleotides, the CDR3 is TGTGCCAGCAGTTACTCAGGCGGAGCGACCGGGACTAGACCCCCCAATGAGCAGTTCTTC. V gene TRBV6-2 or TRBV6-3 combines with J gene TRBJ2-1; TRBD2 matches at 8 bases. With V trimmed by 0 bases and J by 6 bases, 19 bases remained unmatched. The germline CDR1 and CDR2 sequences are MNHEY and SVGEGT. CDR3 length equals 20 residues.